This section outlines one TCR beta chain sequence together with its context. Original data processing: Amplification of reference gene primers provided the estimated nucleated cell counts. The repertoire was sequenced with immunoSEQ multiplex PCR; TCRdb's copy has only in-frame clones and lacks some. V and J calls plus clone size are reproduced from that table; the DNA served to infer D and trimming. The sample lists 100,000 to 150,000 clones; 81% were seen once. The entry originates in a study of blood T cell repertoires in COVID-19. The germline CDR1 and CDR2 sequences are SGHTS and YDEGEE. Trimming removed 0 bases from V and 5 bases from J, with 9 bases in between. The CDR3 has 13 residues.

Sequenced sample: peripheral blood. This clonotype was sampled from a man aged 25 to 45 with COVID-19, enrolled during active disease. This rearrangement joins TRBV5-8 to TRBJ2-7; D remains unclear. CDR3 sequence reads: CASSLVATNEQYF. Here the CDR3 DNA reads TGTGCCAGCAGCTTGGTTGCTACCAACGAGCAGTACTTC.